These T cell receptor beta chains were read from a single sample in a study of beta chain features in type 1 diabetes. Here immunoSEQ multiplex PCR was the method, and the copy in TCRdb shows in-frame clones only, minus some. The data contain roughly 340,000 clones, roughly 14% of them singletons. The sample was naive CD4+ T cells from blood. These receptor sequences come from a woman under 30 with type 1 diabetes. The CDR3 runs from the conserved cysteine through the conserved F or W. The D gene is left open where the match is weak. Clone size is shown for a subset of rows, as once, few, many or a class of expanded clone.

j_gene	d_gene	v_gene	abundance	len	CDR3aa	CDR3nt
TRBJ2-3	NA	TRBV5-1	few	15	CASSQGLLAADTQYF	TGCGCCAGCAGCCAAGGTTTACTAGCCGCAGATACGCAGTATTTT
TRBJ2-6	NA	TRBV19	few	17	CASSIDRDSSGANVLTF	TGTGCCAGTAGTATAGACCGAGACAGCTCTGGGGCCAACGTCCTGACTTTC
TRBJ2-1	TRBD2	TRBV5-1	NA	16	CASSPSTSGTYNEQFF	TGCGCCAGCAGCCCATCGACTAGCGGGACTTACAATGAGCAGTTCTTC
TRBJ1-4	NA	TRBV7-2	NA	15	CASSLGRQVYEKLFF	TGTGCCAGCAGCTTAGGTAGACAGGTCTACGAAAAACTGTTTTTT
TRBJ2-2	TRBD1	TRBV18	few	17	CASSPPAGTGITGELFF	TGTGCCAGCTCACCACCCGCCGGGACAGGGATAACCGGGGAGCTGTTTTTT
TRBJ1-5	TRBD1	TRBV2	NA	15	CASSGTGLVNQPQHF	TGTGCCAGCAGTGGGACAGGGTTGGTCAATCAGCCCCAGCATTTT
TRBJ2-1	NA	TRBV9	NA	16	CASSPAGPLERNEQFF	TGTGCCAGCAGCCCGGCGGGGCCTCTAGAGAGAAATGAGCAGTTCTTC
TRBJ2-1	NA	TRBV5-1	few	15	CASSLQDSSYNEQFF	TGCGCCAGCAGCTTGCAGGACAGCTCCTACAATGAGCAGTTCTTC
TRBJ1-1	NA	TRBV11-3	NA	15	CASSPQGPTPTEAFF	TGTGCCAGCAGCCCCCAGGGGCCCACCCCCACTGAAGCTTTCTTT
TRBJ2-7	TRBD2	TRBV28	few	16	CASSLYGTSGSHEQYF	TGTGCCAGCAGTTTGTATGGGACTAGCGGGTCTCACGAGCAGTACTTC